The clone carrying this T cell receptor (beta chain) was seen more than once but under ten times. The data are from a study of cytomegalovirus exposure and HLA in healthy donors. Both 60 Vbeta primers and 13 Jbeta primers went into the PCR. Assay: immunoSEQ multiplex PCR; the TCRdb copy retains only in-frame clones and omits some. Here the sample spans 150,000 to 170,000 clones, approximately 74% being singletons. This clonotype originated in a man aged 25-45 years in good health and CMV-seronegative. The sequenced material came from PBMCs.

CDR3 coding DNA: TGTGCCAGCAGTCGTCTAGCGGGGGCCTCCTACAATGAGCAGTTCTTC. Its protein is CASSRLAGASYNEQFF. This rearrangement joins TRBV7-9 to TRBJ2-1; 10 bases fit TRBD2. The J segment lost 0 bases and the V segment lost 6 bases, leaving 5 bases of the junction unmatched. The CDR3 contains 16 residues. The germline CDR1 and CDR2 sequences are SEHNR and FQNEAQ (reference sequence). Based on the CDR3 plus reference TRBV7-9 and TRBJ2-1, the full variable domain is DTGVSQNPRHKITKRGQNVTFRCDPISEHNRLYWYRQTLGQGPEFLTYFQNEAQLEKSRLLSDRFSAERPKGSFSTLEIQRTEQGDSAMYLCASSRLAGASYNEQFFGPGTRLTVL.